This T cell receptor beta chain is drawn from a study of liver allograft versus peripheral blood T cells. Study-level information: Comparative analysis was performed on T cell receptor repertoires from transplanted livers and from recipients' peripheral blood. Study results and caveats: Reportedly, the T cell receptor repertoires inside liver allografts were not the same as those in peripheral blood.

The CDR3 has 14 residues. Germline lookup yields CDR1 GTSNPN and CDR2 SVGIG (reference sequence). Trimming took 5 bases from V and 4 from J; bases not matched to a gene: 8. Sample share makes this clonotype medium-sized. Its antigen is currently unknown. TCRdb analysed the reads with MiXCR anew, one entry per CDR3 protein. The data hold approximately 10,000 distinct CDR3 sequences, with about 20% observed a single time. The sequence came from a human patient who had a liver transplant. Some T cells may be graft donor cells. The chain couples TRBV30 to TRBJ2-3, with 8 bases identical to TRBD2. DNA for the CDR3: TGTGCCTGGGGGTCCGGGACTAGGGCAGATACGCAGTATTTT. As protein: CAWGSGTRADTQYF.